This TCR beta chain derives from a study of Ad26.COV2.S vaccination and SARS-CoV-2 variants. For the study at large: The study gave Ad26.COV2.S intramuscularly, once or twice 56 days apart.

TCRdb's copy holds only in-frame clones and misses some; the assay was immunoSEQ multiplex PCR. The top ten clones hold about 11% of a sample with 300,000 to 350,000 clones, 65% to 90% of them seen once. Described treatment: some 20 received Ad26.COV2.S at low or high dose, single or two shots; about 5 received placebo; per-sample allocation not given. Sample collection was performed on day 63 after the first vaccine or placebo injection. Its platform was an Ad26 vector, and its expressed antigen was Wuhan-strain SARS-CoV-2 spike. The germline V gene has CDR1 LNHDA and CDR2 SQIVND (reference sequence). The CDR3 has 14 residues. Between the trimmed V and J ends, which lost 6 bases and 4 bases, there was a span of 15 bases.

This clonotype originated in a person between 18 and 65 years old who received the Ad26.COV2.S COVID-19 vaccine or a placebo. The genes are TRBV19 and TRBJ1-2; D might be TRBD1 (5 bases). Sequencing used peripheral blood, obtained in a trial of Ad26.COV2.S vaccine versus placebo. The CDR3 spells CASSPLVGPYGYTF. The CDR3 DNA follows: TGTGCCAGTAGCCCGTTGGTGGGGCCCTATGGCTACACCTTC.